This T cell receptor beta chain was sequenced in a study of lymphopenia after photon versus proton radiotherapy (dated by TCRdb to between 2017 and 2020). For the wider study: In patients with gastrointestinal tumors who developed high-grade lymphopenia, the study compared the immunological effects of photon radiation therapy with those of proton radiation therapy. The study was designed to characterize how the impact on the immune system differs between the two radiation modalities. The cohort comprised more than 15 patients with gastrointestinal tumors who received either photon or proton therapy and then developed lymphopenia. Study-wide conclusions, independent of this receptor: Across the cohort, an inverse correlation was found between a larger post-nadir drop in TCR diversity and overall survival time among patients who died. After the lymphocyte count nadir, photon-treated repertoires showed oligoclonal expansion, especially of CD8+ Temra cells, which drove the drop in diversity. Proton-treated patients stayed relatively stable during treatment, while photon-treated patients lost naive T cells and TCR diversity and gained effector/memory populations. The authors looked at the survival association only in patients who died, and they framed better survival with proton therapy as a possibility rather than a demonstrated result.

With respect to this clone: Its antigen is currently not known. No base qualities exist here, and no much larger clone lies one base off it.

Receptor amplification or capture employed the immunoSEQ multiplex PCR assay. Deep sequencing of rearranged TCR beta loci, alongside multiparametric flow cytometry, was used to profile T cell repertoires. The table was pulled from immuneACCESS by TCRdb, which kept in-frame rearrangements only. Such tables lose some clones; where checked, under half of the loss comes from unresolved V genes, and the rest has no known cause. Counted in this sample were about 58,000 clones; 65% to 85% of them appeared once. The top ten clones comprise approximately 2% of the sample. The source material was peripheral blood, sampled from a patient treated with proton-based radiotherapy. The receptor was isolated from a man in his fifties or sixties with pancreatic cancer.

The CDR3 reads CASGGLPRTDTQYF. The base sequence is TGTGCCAGCGGTGGACTGCCCCGCACAGATACGCAGTATTTT. The sequence is built from TRBV27 and TRBJ2-3; TRBD2 could be the D gene, as 5 bases match. Sequences MNHEY (CDR1) and SMNVEV (CDR2) are obtained from the germline V gene (reference sequence). V and J lose 8 bases and 1 base, and a span of 13 bases separates them. From cysteine to phenylalanine, the CDR3 is 14 amino acids long. Kept here is only the CDR3 DNA, which spans 42 bases and is read in frame from base 1.